This entry concerns a single T cell receptor (beta chain). Its antigen is unknown. These data originate in a study of T-cell memory formation after mild COVID-19. Turning to the study itself: Most TCR clusters belonged to a single donor. Study outcomes and limitations: There were some responding clones in pre-infection memory, which suggested that cross-reactive memory had joined. Most CD4+ clones that shrank were in CM and EM, while CD8+ ones turned up in EMRA.

TCR alpha and TCR beta cDNA libraries carrying sample barcodes and UMIs came from 5'RACE with constant-segment primers. Each CDR3 protein gets one entry after TCRdb re-called the 5' RACE reads with MiXCR. This sample has 80,000 to 130,000 distinct CDR3 sequences, with around 10% found just once. Germline trimming cut 6 bases from V and 5 bases from J; bases unmatched to any gene: 6. CDR1 is LGHDT and CDR2 is YNNKEL in the germline V gene (reference sequence). The CDR3 loop spans 13 amino acids. The chain has TRBV3-1 and TRBJ2-5; 7 bases match TRBD1. Sequenced input: PBMCs or a T cell subset sorted from them (not recorded which). This receptor was taken from a man aged 18 to 29 who had mild COVID-19 (a few samples of this study predate the infection). Cell type and time point are not known. CDR3 protein: CASRPQGLETQYF. The DNA for the CDR3 is TGTGCCAGCAGGCCACAGGGGTTGGAGACCCAGTACTTC.